This T cell receptor (beta chain) appears in the sequencing data of a study of T cells after yellow fever vaccination. Study-level information: SMART-Seq v4 Ultra Low Input handled preparation of low-cell-number fractions.

This clonotype has only a few counts. Its specificity is unknown. Looked up from germline, CDR1 is SGHNT and CDR2 is YYREEE (reference sequence). CDR3 length equals 16 residues. Trimming at V came to 6 bases and at J to 3 bases, leaving 8 bases not matched to a gene. Study-wide results and caveats: Clonotypes found in both CD4 and CD8 compartments made up a small share.

UMIs were added to TCR cDNA along with a universal primer site when it was made by 5'RACE template switching. TCRdb reanalysed the 5' RACE reads using MiXCR and keeps one entry per CDR3 protein. The table lists around 590,000 distinct CDR3 sequences, 12% of them singletons. The source is a man aged 30 to 39 who received the YFV17D yellow fever vaccine. The sequenced sample was PBMCs, obtained on the day of the yellow fever booster vaccination. V and J are TRBV5-4 and TRBJ2-1, with 11 bases aligning to TRBD2. Here the CDR3 reads CASTKTGTSGYNEQFF. Here the CDR3 DNA reads TGTGCCAGCACAAAAACCGGGACTAGCGGCTACAATGAGCAGTTCTTC.